The rows below give T cell receptor beta chains drawn from one sample of a study of shared clonotypes between healthy human individuals. Generated by immunoSEQ multiplex PCR, the TCRdb table keeps only in-frame clones and is missing some. The sample includes about 2.4 million clones, approximately 92% seen only once; the top ten take around 0.14%. Sequenced sample: naive CD4+ T cells sorted from blood. The receptors stem from a man aged 18 to 30 in good health. Each CDR3 is given with its conserved first and last residue. A D gene is named only where the DNA matches it firmly. Size is omitted from some rows. Given values are once, few, many or a class for expanded clones.

clone size,D gene,CDR3 length,J gene,V gene,CDR3 DNA,CDR3 protein
NA,NA,14,TRBJ2-7,TRBV10-1,TGCGCCAGCAGCAGGGATTCCGCCTCCTACGAGCAGTACTTC,CASSRDSASYEQYF
NA,TRBD1,14,TRBJ1-2,TRBV5-4,TGTGCCAGCAGCCGACAGGGGATTAACTATGGCTACACCTTC,CASSRQGINYGYTF
NA,NA,12,TRBJ2-5,TRBV10-3,TGTGCCATCGGCCCTTACCAAGAGACCCAGTACTTC,CAIGPYQETQYF
once,NA,15,TRBJ2-2,TRBV7-8,TGTGCCAGCAGCTCACGTTCACCGAACACCGGGGAGCTGTTTTTT,CASSSRSPNTGELFF
NA,NA,13,TRBJ1-5,TRBV28,TGTGCCAGCAGTTTACCGGGAGGGTTGCCCCAGCATTTT,CASSLPGGLPQHF
once,TRBD2,19,TRBJ2-2,TRBV5-4,TGTGCCAGCAGCCGCGGGGCCCCGCGCGCTAGCGGAGACACCGGGGAGCTGTTTTTT,CASSRGAPRASGDTGELFF
NA,NA,14,TRBJ2-1,TRBV5-6,TGTGCCAGCAGCTTTGTGGGAGTTGGGAATGAGCAGTTCTTC,CASSFVGVGNEQFF
NA,NA,19,TRBJ2-1,TRBV21-1,TGTGCCAGCAACAAGCCGACTAGCGGGAGGGCCCCACGGGACAATGAGCAGTTCTTC,CASNKPTSGRAPRDNEQFF
once,NA,14,TRBJ2-7,TRBV28,TGTGCCAGCATTGCGGGATCTAGGAAATACGAGCAGTACTTC,CASIAGSRKYEQYF
NA,NA,14,TRBJ2-1,TRBV18,TGTGCCAGCTCAACGTTACACGAGGTCTCAGCGCAGTTCTTC,CASSTLHEVSAQFF
NA,TRBD2,13,TRBJ2-1,TRBV7-2,TGTGCCAGCAGCTTAAGGACTAGCAGAGAGCAGTTCTTC,CASSLRTSREQFF
NA,TRBD2,14,TRBJ2-5,TRBV7-2,TGTGCCAGCAGCTTAGGACTAGCGGGAGAGACCCAGTACTTC,CASSLGLAGETQYF
NA,TRBD1,14,TRBJ2-7,TRBV7-9,TGTGCCAGCACCACCGGACAGGGACACTACGAGCAGTACTTC,CASTTGQGHYEQYF
once,NA,14,TRBJ2-5,TRBV5-1,TGCGCCAGCAGCTTGGGATGGGTCGATGAGACCCAGTACTTC,CASSLGWVDETQYF
NA,NA,13,TRBJ1-2,TRBV5-1,TGCGCCAGCAGCCAGACAGAGTCCTATGGCTACACCTTC,CASSQTESYGYTF
NA,TRBD1,19,TRBJ2-2,TRBV6-1,TGTGCCAGCAGTGCCTCCTTGGGGGACAGGGGTCACGGCACCGGGGAGCTGTTTTTT,CASSASLGDRGHGTGELFF
NA,NA,12,TRBJ2-2,TRBV2,TGTGCCAGCACCGGAGGTCGGGGGGAGCTGTTTTTT,CASTGGRGELFF
NA,NA,12,TRBJ2-7,TRBV29-1,TGCAGCGTTGTCGTCGGGAGCTACGAGCAGTACTTC,CSVVVGSYEQYF
NA,NA,15,TRBJ1-3,TRBV11-3,TGTGCCAGCAGTCCAGGTGGATCCTCTGGAAACACCATATATTTT,CASSPGGSSGNTIYF
NA,NA,16,TRBJ2-3,TRBV18,TGTGCCAGCTCACCACCGTACCGAACTCCCCCAGATACGCAGTATTTT,CASSPPYRTPPDTQYF
NA,NA,14,TRBJ1-5,TRBV28,TGTGCCAGCAGTTTAGGGGCAGCTAATCAGCCCCAGCATTTT,CASSLGAANQPQHF
NA,TRBD2,16,TRBJ2-1,TRBV18,TGTGCCAGCTCACCACCGAATAGCGGGAGGAACAATGAGCAGTTCTTC,CASSPPNSGRNNEQFF
NA,NA,15,TRBJ2-7,TRBV9,TGTGCCAGCACCCCTGGGCAGAGGATAGGAGACGAGCAGTACTTC,CASTPGQRIGDEQYF
NA,TRBD1,15,TRBJ2-1,TRBV7-2,TGTGCCAGCAGCACAAGGACAGGGCCCTACAATGAGCAGTTCTTC,CASSTRTGPYNEQFF
NA,TRBD1,11,TRBJ1-1,TRBV30,TGTGCTTTGGGGCAGGGGGCTGAAGCTTTCTTT,CALGQGAEAFF
NA,TRBD1,15,TRBJ2-1,TRBV7-9,TGTGCCAGCAGCTTATTGGGACAGGGGGGGAATGAGCAGTTCTTC,CASSLLGQGGNEQFF
NA,TRBD2,14,TRBJ2-5,TRBV7-8,TGTGCCAGCAGCGCGGGGACTAGCCAAGAGACCCAGTACTTC,CASSAGTSQETQYF
NA,TRBD1,15,TRBJ1-6,TRBV6-1,TGTGCCAGCAGCCGGGACAGGGATGCAAATTCACCCCTCCACTTT,CASSRDRDANSPLHF
once,NA,14,TRBJ1-6,TRBV7-2,TGTGCCAGCAGCCGTGACTCCTATAATTCACCCCTCCACTTT,CASSRDSYNSPLHF
NA,NA,11,TRBJ1-1,TRBV6-6,TGTGCCAGCAGGGTGTCCACTGAAGCTTTCTTT,CASRVSTEAFF
once,NA,13,TRBJ2-2,TRBV15,TGTGCCACCAGCGCCAGGGCCACCGGGGAGCTGTTTTTT,CATSARATGELFF
few,NA,13,TRBJ1-6,TRBV6-1,TGTGCCAGCAGTACAAAATTGCTGTCGCCCCTCCACTTT,CASSTKLLSPLHF
NA,NA,11,TRBJ2-1,TRBV20-1,TGCAGTGCGCCACGGGGCAATGAGCAGTTCTTC,CSAPRGNEQFF
few,NA,11,TRBJ2-7,TRBV2,TGTGCCAGCAGTGATTTCCGGGAGCAGTACTTC,CASSDFREQYF
NA,NA,12,TRBJ2-7,TRBV6-5,TGTGCCAGCAGCCTGGATACCTACGAGCAGTACTTC,CASSLDTYEQYF
NA,NA,12,TRBJ2-7,TRBV29-1,TGCAGCGTTGAGATGGGACCCTACGAGCAGTACTTC,CSVEMGPYEQYF